The present TCR beta chain was sequenced within a study of T-cell memory formation after mild COVID-19. TCRdb called the 5' RACE reads again in MiXCR, with one record for every CDR3 protein. Of approximately 210,000 distinct CDR3 sequences in the sample, roughly a tenth were seen once. General study results and limits: In pre-infection memory, a portion of responding clones appeared, which suggested that cross-reactive memory joined.

Points on this clonotype: Its antigen is unidentified.

V shed 0 bases and J shed 2 bases, with 7 bases lying between them. This CDR3 has 14 amino acids. The V gene's germline CDR1 is ENHRY and CDR2 SYGVKD. The TCR comes from a man between 18 and 35 years old who had mild COVID-19 (a few samples of this study predate the infection). Cell type and time point are not known. The rearrangement links TRBV10-3 to TRBJ2-5, with D unresolved. Sequencing used PBMCs or a T cell subset sorted from them (not recorded which). Here the CDR3 reads CAISESVRQETQYF. The CDR3 nucleotides read TGTGCCATCAGTGAGTCGGTCAGGCAAGAGACCCAGTACTTC.